This T cell receptor beta chain emerged from a study of response to subunit inactivated influenza vaccine. Notes on the study in general: New T cells are recruited in small numbers by each seasonal influenza vaccination, according to the authors' suggestion.

TCRdb fed the RT-PCR reads into MiXCR, producing one record per CDR3 protein. The sample has roughly 500,000 distinct CDR3 sequences, approximately 15% seen once. Trimming took 7 bases from V and 2 from J, leaving 7 bases between them. Germline assignment: CDR1 DFQATT and CDR2 SNEGSKA (reference sequence). The CDR3 is 11 amino acids. In the case of this clonotype: Its antigen is currently unknown.

The sample in question was CD4+ T cells sorted from PBMCs, obtained about 24 months after vaccination. The receptor was derived from a man in his fifties or sixties who received an inactivated influenza vaccine. The V gene is TRBV20-1, the J gene TRBJ2-3; the D call may be TRBD1 or TRBD2 (5 bases each). The CDR3 region is CSGGNTDTQYF. The CDR3 DNA follows: TGCAGTGGGGGGAACACAGATACGCAGTATTTT.